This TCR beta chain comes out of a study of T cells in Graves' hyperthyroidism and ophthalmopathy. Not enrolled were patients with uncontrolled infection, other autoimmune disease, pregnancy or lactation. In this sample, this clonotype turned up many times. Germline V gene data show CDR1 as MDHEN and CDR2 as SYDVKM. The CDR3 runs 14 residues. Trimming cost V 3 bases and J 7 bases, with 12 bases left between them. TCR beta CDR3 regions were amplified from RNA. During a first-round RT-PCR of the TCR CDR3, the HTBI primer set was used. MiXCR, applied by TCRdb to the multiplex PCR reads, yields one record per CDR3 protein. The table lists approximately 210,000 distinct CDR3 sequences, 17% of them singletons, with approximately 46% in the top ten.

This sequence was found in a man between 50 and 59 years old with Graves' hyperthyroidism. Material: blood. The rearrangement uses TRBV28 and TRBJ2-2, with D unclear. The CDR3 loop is CASSFHIAGGELFF. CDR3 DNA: TGTGCCAGCAGTTTTCACATAGCCGGCGGGGAGCTGTTTTTT.